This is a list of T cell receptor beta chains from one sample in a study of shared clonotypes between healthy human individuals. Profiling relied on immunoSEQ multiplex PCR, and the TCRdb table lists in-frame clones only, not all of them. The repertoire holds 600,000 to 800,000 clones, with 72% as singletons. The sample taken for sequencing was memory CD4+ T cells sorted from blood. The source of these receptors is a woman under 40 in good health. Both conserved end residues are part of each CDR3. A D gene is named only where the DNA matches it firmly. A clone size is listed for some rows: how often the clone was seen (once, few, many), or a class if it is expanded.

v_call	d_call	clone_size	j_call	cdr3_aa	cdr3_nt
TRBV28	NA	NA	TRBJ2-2	CASSLWGAPNTGELFF	TGTGCCAGCAGCCTATGGGGGGCCCCGAACACCGGGGAGCTGTTTTTT
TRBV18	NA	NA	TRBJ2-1	CASSPDLTGTEQFF	TGTGCCAGCTCACCAGATCTCACAGGGACCGAGCAGTTCTTC
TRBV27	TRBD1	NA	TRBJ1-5	CASSTTGQGDQPQHF	TGTGCCAGCAGTACAACAGGACAGGGGGATCAGCCCCAGCATTTT
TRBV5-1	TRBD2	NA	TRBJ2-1	CASSLGLAGTTTGEQFF	TGCGCCAGCAGCCTCGGACTAGCGGGAACCACTACAGGTGAGCAGTTCTTC
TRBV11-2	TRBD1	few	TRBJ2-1	CASSSGQGYNEQFF	TGTGCCAGCTCGTCGGGACAGGGGTACAATGAGCAGTTCTTC
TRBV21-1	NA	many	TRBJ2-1	CASSTSSNDRALYNEQFF	TGTGCCAGCAGCACAAGCTCAAATGACAGGGCCCTCTACAATGAGCAGTTCTTC
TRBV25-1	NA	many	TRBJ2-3	CASSESSGPQDTQYF	TGTGCCAGCAGTGAATCCTCTGGACCCCAAGATACGCAGTATTTT
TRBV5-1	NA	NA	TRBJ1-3	CASKPGTDGNTIYF	TGCGCCAGCAAACCCGGGACGGATGGAAACACCATATATTTT
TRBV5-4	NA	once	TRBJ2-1	CASSQITRDEQFF	TGTGCCAGCAGCCAAATTACTAGGGATGAGCAGTTCTTC
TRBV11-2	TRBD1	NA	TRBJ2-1	CASSIAGTVYNEQFF	TGTGCCAGCAGCATTGCCGGGACAGTCTACAATGAGCAGTTCTTC
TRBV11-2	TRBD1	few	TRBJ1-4	CASSSGQGNEKLFF	TGTGCCAGCAGCTCGGGACAGGGGAATGAAAAACTGTTTTTT
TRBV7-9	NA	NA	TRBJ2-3	CASSWGWRVNTQYF	TGTGCCAGCAGCTGGGGATGGCGGGTAAATACGCAGTATTTT
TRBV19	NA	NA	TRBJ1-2	CASSIEEGTHYGYTF	TGTGCCAGTAGTATAGAGGAGGGAACGCACTATGGCTACACCTTC
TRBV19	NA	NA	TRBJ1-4	CASSSHTENHEKLFF	TGTGCCAGTAGTTCGCACACCGAGAATCATGAAAAACTGTTTTTT
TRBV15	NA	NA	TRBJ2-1	CATSREARGNEQFF	TGTGCCACCAGCAGAGAGGCCCGGGGCAATGAGCAGTTCTTC
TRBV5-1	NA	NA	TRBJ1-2	CASSWDHVDGYTF	TGCGCCAGCAGCTGGGACCATGTGGATGGCTACACCTTC
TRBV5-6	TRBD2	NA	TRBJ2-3	CASSLRTSGSDTQYF	TGTGCCAGCAGCCTACGGACTAGCGGTTCGGATACGCAGTATTTT
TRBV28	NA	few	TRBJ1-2	CASTRSGGANYGYTF	TGTGCCAGCACGCGGTCGGGGGGCGCAAACTATGGCTACACCTTC
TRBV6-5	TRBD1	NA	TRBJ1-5	CASSSVTGYSNQPQHF	TGTGCCAGCAGTTCCGTGACAGGGTATAGCAATCAGCCCCAGCATTTT
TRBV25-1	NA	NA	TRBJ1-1	CASSEYIGGYGEAFF	TGTGCCAGCAGTGAATATATTGGGGGATACGGTGAAGCTTTCTTT
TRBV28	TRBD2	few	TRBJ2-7	CASNKLAVSYEQYF	TGTGCCAGTAACAAACTAGCGGTATCCTACGAGCAGTACTTC
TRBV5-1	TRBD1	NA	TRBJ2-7	CASSGGQELVSYEQYF	TGCGCCAGCAGCGGGGGACAGGAACTGGTTTCCTACGAGCAGTACTTC
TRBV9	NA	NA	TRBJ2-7	CASSVGQAITYEQYF	TGTGCCAGCAGCGTAGGTCAGGCAATTACCTACGAGCAGTACTTC
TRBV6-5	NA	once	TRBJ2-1	CASRESGGQYNEQFF	TGTGCCAGCAGGGAGAGTGGGGGGCAATACAATGAGCAGTTCTTC
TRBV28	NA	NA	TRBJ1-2	CASSQTGTLNYGYTF	TGTGCCAGCAGTCAAACCGGGACACTTAACTATGGCTACACCTTC
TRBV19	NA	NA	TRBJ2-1	CASSSGGLGTPYNEQFF	TGTGCCAGTAGTAGTGGGGGTCTGGGGACCCCCTACAATGAGCAGTTCTTC
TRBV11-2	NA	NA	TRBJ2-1	CASSLDRVHEQFF	TGTGCCAGCAGCTTAGACAGGGTGCATGAGCAGTTCTTC
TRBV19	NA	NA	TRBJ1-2	CASSTIKGDYGYTF	TGTGCCAGTAGTACAATAAAGGGGGACTATGGCTACACCTTC
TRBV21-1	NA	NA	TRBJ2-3	CASSTKRSESTDTQYF	TGTGCCAGCAGCACAAAGCGGTCTGAGAGCACAGATACGCAGTATTTT
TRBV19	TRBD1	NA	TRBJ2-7	CASSMAQGENEQYF	TGTGCCAGTAGTATGGCCCAGGGGGAAAACGAGCAGTACTTC
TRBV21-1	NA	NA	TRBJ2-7	CASSHRWEEGSYEQYF	TGTGCCAGCAGTCACCGGTGGGAGGAGGGCTCCTACGAGCAGTACTTC
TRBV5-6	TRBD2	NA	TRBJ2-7	CASSSGLAGLHEQYF	TGTGCCAGCAGCTCAGGACTAGCGGGGCTTCACGAGCAGTACTTC
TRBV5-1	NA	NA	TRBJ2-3	CASSLSRSTDTQYF	TGCGCCAGCAGCTTGTCGAGGAGCACAGATACGCAGTATTTT
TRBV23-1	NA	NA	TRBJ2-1	CASSQSRGNEQFF	TGCGCCAGCAGTCAATCAAGGGGGAATGAGCAGTTCTTC
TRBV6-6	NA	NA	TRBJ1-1	CASSYFQRNTEAFF	TGTGCCAGCAGTTACTTCCAGAGGAACACTGAAGCTTTCTTT
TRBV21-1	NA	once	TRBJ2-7	CASSIPGRRSYEQYF	TGTGCCAGCAGCATACCGGGCCGAAGATCCTACGAGCAGTACTTC
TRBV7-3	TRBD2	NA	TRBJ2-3	CASSLSGSVMYTQYF	TGTGCCAGCAGCTTAAGCGGGAGCGTGATGTATACGCAGTATTTT
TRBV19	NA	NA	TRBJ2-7	CASSPQEGGSYEQYF	TGTGCCAGTAGTCCTCAAGAAGGGGGTTCATACGAGCAGTACTTC
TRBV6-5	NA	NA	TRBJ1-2	CASSYSRGNYGYTF	TGTGCCAGCAGTTACTCACGAGGGAACTATGGCTACACCTTC
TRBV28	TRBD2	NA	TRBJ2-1	CACSPSGLGYNEQFF	TGTGCCTGCTCGCCTTCGGGACTAGGCTACAATGAGCAGTTCTTC
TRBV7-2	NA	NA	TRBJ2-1	CASSPTSPRSYNEQFF	TGTGCCAGCAGCCCCACTAGCCCACGCTCCTACAATGAGCAGTTCTTC
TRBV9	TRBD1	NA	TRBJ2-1	CASSGRPGTELDNEQFF	TGTGCCAGCAGCGGCCGACCAGGGACAGAGCTGGACAATGAGCAGTTCTTC
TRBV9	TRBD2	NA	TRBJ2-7	CASSPRGGAGEVEQYF	TGTGCCAGCAGCCCTAGGGGTGGTGCGGGGGAAGTCGAGCAGTACTTC
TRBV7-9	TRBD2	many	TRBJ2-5	CASSSGRDQETQYF	TGTGCCAGCAGTAGCGGGAGGGACCAAGAGACCCAGTACTTC
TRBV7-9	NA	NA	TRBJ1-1	CASSLDGPDTEAFF	TGTGCCAGCAGCCTGGACGGCCCGGACACTGAAGCTTTCTTT
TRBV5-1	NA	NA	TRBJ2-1	CASTTGEIYNEQFF	TGCGCCAGTACGACAGGCGAAATCTACAATGAGCAGTTCTTC
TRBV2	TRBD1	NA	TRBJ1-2	CASSEGGQGVGGYTF	TGTGCCAGCAGTGAAGGAGGTCAGGGGGTAGGAGGCTACACCTTC
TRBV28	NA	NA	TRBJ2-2	CASTTGGEAGELFF	TGTGCCAGCACTACAGGGGGGGAGGCCGGGGAGCTGTTTTTT
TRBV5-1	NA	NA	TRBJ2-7	CASSFQGGEQYF	TGCGCCAGCAGCTTTCAGGGAGGCGAGCAGTACTTC
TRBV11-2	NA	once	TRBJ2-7	CASSLAPGAVSYEQYF	TGTGCCAGCAGCTTAGCGCCCGGGGCAGTCTCCTACGAGCAGTACTTC
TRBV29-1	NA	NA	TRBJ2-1	CSVEVARSSYNEQFF	TGCAGCGTTGAAGTGGCTAGGAGCTCCTACAATGAGCAGTTCTTC
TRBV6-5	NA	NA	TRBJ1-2	CASSYTPTSNYGYTF	TGTGCCAGCAGTTACACCCCGACAAGTAACTATGGCTACACCTTC
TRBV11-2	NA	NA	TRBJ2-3	CASSLGLADTQYF	TGTGCCAGCAGCCTAGGGTTGGCAGATACGCAGTATTTT
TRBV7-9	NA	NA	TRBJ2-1	CASSPPSGSSYNEQFF	TGTGCCAGCAGCCCTCCCAGTGGGAGCTCCTACAATGAGCAGTTCTTC
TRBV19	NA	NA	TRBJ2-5	CASSMGNEGETQYF	TGTGCCAGTAGTATGGGCAATGAGGGAGAGACCCAGTACTTC
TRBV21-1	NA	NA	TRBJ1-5	CASSRRQEARYSNQPQHF	TGTGCCAGCAGCCGTCGGCAGGAGGCCCGATATAGCAATCAGCCCCAGCATTTT
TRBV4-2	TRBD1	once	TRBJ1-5	CASSQDSRQGYNQPQHF	TGTGCCAGCAGCCAAGACTCCCGACAGGGTTACAATCAGCCCCAGCATTTT
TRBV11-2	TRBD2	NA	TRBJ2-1	CASSVSGRTSINEQFF	TGTGCCAGCAGCGTTTCCGGGAGGACTAGCATAAATGAGCAGTTCTTC
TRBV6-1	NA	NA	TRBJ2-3	CASSEWGTLGDTQYF	TGTGCCAGCAGTGAGTGGGGCACGTTAGGAGATACGCAGTATTTT
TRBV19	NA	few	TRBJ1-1	CASSLRDKRWNTEAFF	TGTGCCAGTAGTCTGCGGGACAAAAGGTGGAACACTGAAGCTTTCTTT